The present T cell receptor beta chain was sequenced within a study of blood T cell repertoires in COVID-19. Study-level background: Whether acute or convalescent, the COVID-19 samples came from the United States, Italy and Spain.

CDR1 MGHRA and CDR2 YSYEKL come from the germline V gene. The CDR3 loop spans 16 amino acids. Germline trimming cut 1 base from V and 3 bases from J; bases unmatched to any gene: 8. Cohort assignment relied on participant-reported clinical history. Recovered status in Cohort 3 required two negative PCRs, clearance, or symptom resolution. Original data processing: Estimation of nucleated cell counts relied on the amplification of reference gene primers. Repertoires were generated with immunoSEQ multiplex PCR, while TCRdb's copy carries only in-frame clones and drops some. V and J calls and clone size are copied from that table; D and trimming were computed from the DNA. The table lists roughly 250,000 clones, around 87% of them singletons.

The chain uses TRBV4-1 and TRBJ1-2; 7 nucleotides match TRBD1. The sequenced material came from PBMCs or T cells enriched from blood (not recorded which). This TCR came from a woman aged 50 to 60 who had recovered from COVID-19. The CDR3 here is CASSQGRGTGDYGYTF. CDR3 DNA: TGCGCCAGCAGCCAAGGGAGGGGCACAGGGGACTATGGCTACACCTTC.